This TCR beta chain was profiled in a study of cytomegalovirus exposure and HLA in healthy donors. This clone was counted a single time. Its antigen is undetermined. Germline values: CDR1 MNHEY, CDR2 SVGAGI. The length of the CDR3 is 15 residues. V lost 6 bases and J lost 6, with 17 bases in between. Some clones are missing from TCRdb's copy, which holds only in-frame ones; the method was immunoSEQ multiplex PCR. The sample contains 65,000 to 90,000 clones, 85% to 95% of which appear only once. Study-level results: The listing of approximately 160 TCR beta chains classed them as cytomegalovirus-associated. Despite most TCR sequences being rare, some public TCRs occurred in many donors.

The chain couples TRBV6-5 to TRBJ2-2; no definite D call. This receptor was obtained from a man aged 18 to 30 in good health and CMV-seronegative. Sequencing used PBMCs. The CDR3 protein is CASSYLESFAGELFF. Written as DNA, the CDR3 is TGTGCCAGCAGCTATCTAGAATCATTTGCCGGGGAGCTGTTTTTT.